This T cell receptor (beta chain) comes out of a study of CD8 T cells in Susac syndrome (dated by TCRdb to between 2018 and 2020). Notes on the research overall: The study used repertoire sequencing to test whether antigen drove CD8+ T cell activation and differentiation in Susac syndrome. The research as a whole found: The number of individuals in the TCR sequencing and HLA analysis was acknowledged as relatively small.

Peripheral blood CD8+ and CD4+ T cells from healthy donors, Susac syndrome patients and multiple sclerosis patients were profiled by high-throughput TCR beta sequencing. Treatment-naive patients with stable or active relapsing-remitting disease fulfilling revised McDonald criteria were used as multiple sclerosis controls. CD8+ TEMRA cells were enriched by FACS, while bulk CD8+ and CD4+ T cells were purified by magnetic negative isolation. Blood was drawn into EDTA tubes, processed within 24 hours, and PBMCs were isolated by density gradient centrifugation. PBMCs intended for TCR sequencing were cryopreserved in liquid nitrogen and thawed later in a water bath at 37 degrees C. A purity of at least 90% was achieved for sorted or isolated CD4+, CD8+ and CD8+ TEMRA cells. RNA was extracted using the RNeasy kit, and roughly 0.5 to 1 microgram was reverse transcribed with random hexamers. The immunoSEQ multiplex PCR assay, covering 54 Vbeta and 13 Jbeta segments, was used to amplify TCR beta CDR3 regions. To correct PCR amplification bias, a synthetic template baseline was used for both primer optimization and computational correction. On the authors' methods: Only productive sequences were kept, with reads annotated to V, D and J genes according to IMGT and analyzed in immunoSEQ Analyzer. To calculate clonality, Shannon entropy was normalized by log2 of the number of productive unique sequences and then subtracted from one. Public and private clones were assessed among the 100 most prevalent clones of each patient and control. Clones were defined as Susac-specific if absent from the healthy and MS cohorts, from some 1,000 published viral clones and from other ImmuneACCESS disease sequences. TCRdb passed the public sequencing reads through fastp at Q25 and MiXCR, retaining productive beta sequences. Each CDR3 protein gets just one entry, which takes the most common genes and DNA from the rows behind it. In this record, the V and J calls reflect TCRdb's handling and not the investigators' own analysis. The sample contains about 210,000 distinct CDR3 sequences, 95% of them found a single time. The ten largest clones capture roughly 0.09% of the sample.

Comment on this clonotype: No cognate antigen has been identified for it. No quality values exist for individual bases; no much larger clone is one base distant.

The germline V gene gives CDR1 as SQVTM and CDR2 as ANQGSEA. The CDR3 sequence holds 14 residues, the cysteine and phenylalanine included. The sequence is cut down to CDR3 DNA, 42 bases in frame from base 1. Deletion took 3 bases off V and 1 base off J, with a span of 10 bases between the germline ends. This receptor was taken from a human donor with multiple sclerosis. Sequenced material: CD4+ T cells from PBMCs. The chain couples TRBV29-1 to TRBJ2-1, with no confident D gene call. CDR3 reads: CSVERRLSYNEQFF. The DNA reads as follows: TGCAGCGTTGAGCGACGGCTATCCTACAATGAGCAGTTCTTC.